What follows are 30 T cell receptor beta chains derived from one specimen sequenced in a study of cytomegalovirus exposure and HLA in healthy donors. The PCR employed 60 Vbeta primers together with 13 Jbeta primers. Profiled with immunoSEQ multiplex PCR; TCRdb holds only in-frame clones, not every one. The profile covers some 57,000 clones, with less than 70% appearing a single time and roughly 12% taken by the ten largest. Sequenced: PBMCs. These receptor sequences come from a human donor in good health.

This clone was observed a handful of times. The V gene is TRBV14, the J gene TRBJ2-2, with 9 positions matching TRBD2. Unmatched junction bases numbered 11, after V lost 0 bases and J lost 6 bases. The CDR3 runs 18 residues. The V gene's germline CDR1 is SGHDN and CDR2 FVKESK. The CDR3 DNA reads as TGTGCCAGCAGCCAAGACGCCTTAGCGGGGGTTCTCCCCGGGGAGCTGTTTTTT. Translation gives CASSQDALAGVLPGELFF.

The chain is built from TRBV10-3 and TRBJ2-3, with TRBD2 matching 7 bases. This CDR3 spans 13 amino acids. CDR1 ENHRY and CDR2 SYGVKD come from the germline V gene. The J segment lost 1 base and the V segment lost 11 bases, leaving 6 bases of the junction unmatched. CDR3 amino acids: CAASGGGTDTQYF. CDR3 in DNA: TGTGCCGCCTCGGGGGGAGGCACAGATACGCAGTATTTT.

This clone was seen more than once but under ten times. The V gene is TRBV28, the J gene TRBJ1-2; 10 bases are shared with TRBD1. The V segment lost 3 bases and the J segment 6 bases; nucleotides outside the gene matches: 7. Germline values: CDR1 MDHEN, CDR2 SYDVKM. The length of the CDR3 is 15 residues. The CDR3 nucleotides are TGTGCCAGCAGTTTCCAGGACAGGGGGAAGGATGGCTACACCTTC. Encoded protein: CASSFQDRGKDGYTF.

The chain carries TRBV15 and TRBJ2-7; a weak D match, TRBD1 (5 bases). The V gene's germline CDR1 is LNHNV and CDR2 YYDKDF (reference sequence). Trimming pared 0 bases from V and 6 bases from J, leaving 6 bases between. The CDR3 has 12 amino acids. In nucleotides, the CDR3 is TGTGCCACCAGCAGAGATAGGGGCGAGCAGTACTTC. Its translation: CATSRDRGEQYF.

The chain joins TRBV2 to TRBJ2-7; the match to TRBD1 covers 10 bases. CDR1 and CDR2 (germline): SNHLY, FYNNEI. V lost 3 bases to trimming and J lost 2 bases; unmatched junction nucleotides: 4. CDR3 size: 15 residues. The CDR3 sequence: CASSEIGTGAYEQYF. The CDR3 region has the DNA TGTGCCAGCAGTGAGATAGGGACAGGGGCCTACGAGCAGTACTTC. The complete variable domain, with remaining parts taken from reference TRBV2 and TRBJ2-7, reads EPEVTQTPSHQVTQMGQEVILRCVPISNHLYFYWYRQILGQKVEFLVSFYNNEISEKSEIFDDQFSVERPDGSNFTLKIRSTKLEDSAMYFCASSEIGTGAYEQYFGPGTRLTVT.

The chain joins TRBV10-3 to TRBJ2-3, with 15 bases lining up with TRBD2. The length of the CDR3 is 18 residues. V shed 7 bases and J 8 bases; nucleotides not matched to a gene: 16. The germline gives CDR1 ENHRY, CDR2 SYGVKD. The chain's CDR3 is CAINPGLAGGRVSGTQYF. The CDR3 DNA reads TGTGCCATCAACCCGGGACTAGCGGGGGGACGCGTATCGGGTACGCAGTATTTT.

The chain uses TRBV6-4 and TRBJ2-1, with D maybe TRBD2 (7 bases). The germline V and J ends were trimmed by 11 bases and 0 bases, with 26 bases remaining between them. Germline V lookup: CDR1 MRHNA, CDR2 SNTAGT. The CDR3 is made up of 18 amino acids. The CDR3 is CASAKEGGGTSSYNEQFF. The CDR3 nucleotides read TGTGCCTCCGCCAAAGAGGGCGGGGGCACCTCCTCCTACAATGAGCAGTTCTTC.

The genes are TRBV6-5 and TRBJ1-2, with 9 bases that match TRBD1. CDR3 length equals 15 residues. V lost 5 bases and J lost 0; bases outside the gene matches: 4. Germline lookup yields CDR1 MNHEY and CDR2 SVGAGI. CDR3: CASSPGTGSNYGYTF. Here the CDR3 DNA reads TGTGCCAGCAGTCCCGGGACAGGGTCTAACTATGGCTACACCTTC.

This sequence joins TRBV6-5 and TRBJ2-7, with a tentative D call TRBD2 (6 bases). The V and J ends lost 2 bases and 6 bases respectively, with 14 bases between them. CDR1 and CDR2 from the germline V gene are MNHEY and SVGAGI. The CDR3 spans 14 residues. CDR3 residues: CASSYPGRGSEQYF. The CDR3 region has the DNA TGTGCCAGCAGTTACCCAGGGCGGGGTTCCGAGCAGTACTTC.

The chain employs TRBV2 and TRBJ1-3; D call uncertain. Per germline, CDR1 SNHLY and CDR2 FYNNEI. The CDR3 spans 15 residues. Trimming shortened V by 2 bases and J by 0 bases, and 8 bases separated the two germline ends. The CDR3 DNA reads as TGTGCCAGCAGTGAACTAACTTACTCTGGAAACACCATATATTTT. Protein product: CASSELTYSGNTIYF.

V is TRBV9 and J is TRBJ1-6; D not certain. With 1 base removed from V and 0 bases from J, the gap between germline ends came to 5 bases. CDR3 size: 15 residues. Germline CDR1 and CDR2: SGDLS and YYNGEE. CDR3 bases: TGTGCCAGCAGCGTAACTGGCTCCTATAATTCACCCCTCCACTTT. Its protein is CASSVTGSYNSPLHF.

The V call is TRBV5-1, the J call TRBJ2-5, with D tentatively TRBD2 (5 bases). With 0 bases removed from V and 5 bases from J, the gap between germline ends came to 11 bases. The germline CDR1 and CDR2 sequences are SGHRS and YFSETQ. The CDR3 spans 14 residues. CDR3 bases: TGCGCCAGCAGCTTGGGGTTGAGGGAGGAGACCCAGTACTTC. It codes for CASSLGLREETQYF.

The chain employs TRBV18 and TRBJ1-6; D gene uncertain. Looked up from germline, CDR1 is KGHSH and CDR2 is LQKENI. The CDR3 runs to 17 residues. V dropped 3 bases and J dropped 6 bases, with 18 bases sitting between them. This CDR3 reads CASSPRLAGVSNSPLHF. For the CDR3, the DNA is TGTGCCAGCTCACCCCGGTTGGCCGGGGTGAGTAATTCACCCCTCCACTTT.

The V gene is TRBV10-3, the J gene TRBJ2-7, with 9 bases fitting TRBD1. Germline V CDR1 and CDR2: ENHRY, SYGVKD. V lost 6 bases to trimming and J lost 9 bases; unmatched junction nucleotides: 9. The length of the CDR3 is 13 residues. Written as DNA, the CDR3 is TGTGCCATCAGGGCGAGGACAGGGGTAAGGCAGTACTTC. Amino acids: CAIRARTGVRQYF.

This clone was counted a few times. This chain joins TRBV30 and TRBJ2-2; no definite D call. With 0 bases removed from V and 2 bases from J, the gap between germline ends came to 10 bases. This CDR3 contains 15 residues. The germline gives CDR1 GTSNPN, CDR2 SVGIG (reference sequence). CDR3 region: CAWSVSPVNTGELFF. In DNA form, the CDR3 reads TGTGCCTGGAGTGTAAGTCCGGTTAACACCGGGGAGCTGTTTTTT.

This sequence joins TRBV6-5 and TRBJ2-7; possibly TRBD2 for D (6 bases). In germline, CDR1 is MNHEY, CDR2 SVGAGI. The V and J ends lost 6 bases and 2 bases respectively, with 11 bases between them. The CDR3 totals 13 residues. The DNA for the CDR3 is TGTGCCAGCAGGGGGACTTTTACCTACGAGCAGTACTTC. Protein product: CASRGTFTYEQYF.

The rearrangement links TRBV10-2 to TRBJ1-2, with 8 bases aligning to TRBD1. V lost 3 bases to trimming and J lost 7 bases; unmatched junction nucleotides: 7. The V gene's germline CDR1 is WSHSY and CDR2 SAAADI. The CDR3 contains 14 residues. The CDR3 loop is CASSDSGTGGGYTF. The CDR3 DNA is TGCGCCAGCAGTGACTCCGGGACAGGAGGTGGCTACACCTTC.

The rearrangement joins TRBV7-6 to TRBJ2-1, with TRBD1 as a possible D gene (5 bases). V was clipped by 1 base and J by 7 bases, with 11 bases between them. Germline assignment: CDR1 SGHVS and CDR2 FNYEAQ. The CDR3 runs 14 residues. CDR3 residues: CASSLGQGGNEQFF. The CDR3 DNA sequence: TGTGCCAGCAGCTTAGGGCAGGGTGGGAATGAGCAGTTCTTC.

The rearrangement joins TRBV6-1 to TRBJ2-7; a weak D match, TRBD2 (6 bases). CDR3 length: 15 amino acids. The germline V gene has CDR1 MNHNS and CDR2 SASEGT. The V end lost 1 base, the J end lost 7 bases, and 17 bases lay between the germline ends. CDR3: CASSEGGTPRGEQYF. CDR3 in DNA: TGTGCCAGCAGTGAAGGGGGGACTCCCCGCGGAGAGCAGTACTTC.

J is TRBJ2-7 and V is TRBV18, with a tentative D call TRBD2 (6 bases). Germline values: CDR1 KGHSH, CDR2 LQKENI. The CDR3 consists of 15 residues. Trimming cost V 2 bases and J 5 bases, with 16 bases left between them. The CDR3, as DNA: TGTGCCAGCTCACCAATCCGGGGTGGAGGGGACGAGCAGTACTTC. Its protein is CASSPIRGGGDEQYF. Complete variable domain (other parts from reference TRBV18 and TRBJ2-7): NAGVMQNPRHLVRRRGQEARLRCSPMKGHSHVYWYRQLPEEGLKFMVYLQKENIIDESGMPKERFSAEFPKEGPSILRIQQVVRGDSAAYFCASSPIRGGGDEQYFGPGTRLTVT.

This clone was seen more than once but under ten times. This chain joins TRBV7-6 and TRBJ2-6, with 11 bases identical to TRBD2. Losses at the gene ends were 2 bases for V and 4 bases for J; bases not matched to a gene: 7. The CDR3 length is 18 residues. CDR1 and CDR2 from the germline V gene are SGHVS and FNYEAQ. The CDR3 DNA is TGTGCCAGCAGCTTACTAGCGGGGGGTTCCTCGGGGGCCAACGTCCTGACTTTC. This translates into CASSLLAGGSSGANVLTF.

The chain couples TRBV6-6 to TRBJ2-7; 8 bases agree with TRBD1. Germline CDR1 MNHNY, CDR2 SVGAGI (reference sequence). The V gene end was trimmed by 5 bases and the J gene end by 2 bases; junction bases not matched to a gene: 11. The CDR3 covers 16 residues. CDR3 sequence: CASSTGTGWLAYEQYF. CDR3 in DNA: TGTGCCAGCAGTACAGGGACAGGTTGGTTGGCCTACGAGCAGTACTTC.

The rearrangement uses TRBV5-1 and TRBJ2-7; 10 bases are shared with TRBD1. J gave up 12 bases and V 4 bases, and 7 bases lay outside the gene matches. Germline V CDR1 and CDR2: SGHRS, YFSETQ. This CDR3 comprises 12 residues. This CDR3 is CASSPGQGVMYF. CDR3 coding DNA: TGCGCCAGCAGCCCAGGACAGGGGGTGATGTACTTC. The full variable domain, in which reference TRBV5-1 and TRBJ2-7 provide the parts outside the CDR3, is KAGVTQTPRYLIKTRGQQVTLSCSPISGHRSVSWYQQTPGQGLQFLFEYFSETQRNKGNFPGRFSGRQFSNSRSEMNVSTLELGDSALYLCASSPGQGVMYFGPGTRLTVT.

The V and J genes are TRBV4-2 and TRBJ2-7, with 8 bases fitting TRBD1. The V segment lost 5 bases and the J segment 5 bases; nucleotides outside the gene matches: 8. The CDR3 covers 14 residues. Germline assignment: CDR1 LGHNA and CDR2 YNFKEQ. The CDR3 sequence is CASSLEQGVHEQYF. The CDR3 DNA follows: TGTGCCAGCAGCTTGGAACAGGGGGTCCACGAGCAGTACTTC.

This rearrangement joins TRBV19 to TRBJ1-2; the match to TRBD1 covers 8 bases. This CDR3 region has 13 residues. V trimming: 5 bases; J trimming: 6 bases; junction bases outside the gene matches: 5. The germline gives CDR1 LNHDA, CDR2 SQIVND (reference sequence). In DNA form, the CDR3 reads TGTGCCAGTAGTTCCGGACAGGGTAATGGCTACACCTTC. Encoded protein: CASSSGQGNGYTF.

This clone has ten or more counts. The chain uses TRBV2 and TRBJ1-1; possibly TRBD1 for D (5 bases). CDR1 is SNHLY, CDR2 FYNNEI, per germline. This CDR3 comprises 15 residues. V was cut by 6 bases and J by 0 bases, with 14 bases left in between. Here the CDR3 DNA reads TGTGCCAGCAGGGTTTCGGGACTGATGAACACTGAAGCTTTCTTT. Its translation is CASRVSGLMNTEAFF.

A few counts support this clone. V gene TRBV7-8 combines with J gene TRBJ2-3, with TRBD2 identical over 8 bases. The CDR3 runs to 15 residues. Germline loops: CDR1 SGHVS, CDR2 FQNEAQ. J was trimmed by 0 bases and V by 6 bases; bases with no gene match: 5. CDR3: CASRHLAGSTDTQYF. In DNA form, the CDR3 reads TGTGCCAGCAGGCACCTAGCGGGCAGCACAGATACGCAGTATTTT. The full variable domain, completed using reference TRBV7-8 and TRBJ2-3, is GAGVSQSPRYKVAKRGQDVALRCDPISGHVSLFWYQQALGQGPEFLTYFQNEAQLDKSGLPSDRFFAERPEGSVSTLKIQRTQQEDSAVYLCASRHLAGSTDTQYFGPGTRLTVL.

The rearrangement joins TRBV4-1 to TRBJ2-7; D uncertain. This CDR3 has 15 residues. The germline gives CDR1 MGHRA, CDR2 YSYEKL. The V end lost 1 base, the J end lost 0 bases, and 10 bases lay between the germline ends. In DNA form, the CDR3 reads TGCGCCAGCAGCCAAGGTCCGGCTAGCTCCTACGAGCAGTACTTC. Translated: CASSQGPASSYEQYF.

The chain recombines TRBV5-1 with TRBJ1-3, with 8 nucleotides matching TRBD1. V lost 2 bases to trimming and J lost 0 bases; unmatched junction nucleotides: 7. CDR1 and CDR2 from the germline V gene are SGHRS and YFSETQ. CDR3 length: 17 residues. The CDR3 nucleotides are TGCGCCAGCAGCTTATACAGGGGGTACTTCTCTGGAAACACCATATATTTT. It codes for CASSLYRGYFSGNTIYF.

The rearrangement joins TRBV11-2 to TRBJ1-1; tentative D call: TRBD1 (5 bases). Trimming took 7 bases from V and 1 from J, leaving 16 bases between them. Germline V gene sequence: CDR1 SGHAT, CDR2 FQNNGV. The CDR3 is 15 amino acids. In DNA form, the CDR3 reads TGTGCCAGCATCCCCACCCAGGGTAGGAACACTGAAGCTTTCTTT. The encoded protein is CASIPTQGRNTEAFF.